The next 24 T cell receptor beta chains were all read from a single sample in a study of T cells after yellow fever vaccination. TCRdb re-derived calls from the 5' RACE reads in MiXCR, one entry per CDR3 protein. The table lists approximately 610,000 distinct CDR3 sequences, less than 20% of them singletons. The sequencing here drew on PBMCs, taken less than 6 days after the first yellow fever vaccination. The receptors were sampled from a man between 18 and 35 years old who received the YFV17D yellow fever vaccine.

In DNA, the CDR3 is TGTGCCAGCACTGAGGCAGGGGGCAATCAGCCCCAGCATTTT. It translates to CASTEAGGNQPQHF. This sequence joins TRBV7-9 and TRBJ1-5, with D possibly being TRBD1 (6 bases). Germline CDR1 SEHNR, CDR2 FQNEAQ (reference sequence). The CDR3 sequence is 14 residues long. V lost 7 bases and J lost 2, with 12 bases in between.

This clonotype was picked up many times. This chain uses TRBV7-2 with TRBJ2-7; 8 nucleotides match TRBD2. The CDR3 covers 15 residues. Unmatched junction bases numbered 5, after V lost 4 bases and J lost 0 bases. Germline loops: CDR1 SGHTA, CDR2 FQGNSA. CDR3: CASSSRGGHSYEQYV. CDR3 DNA: TGTGCCAGCAGCTCCCGCGGGGGGCACTCCTACGAGCAGTACGTC.

The chain joins TRBV3-1 to TRBJ2-5; TRBD1 matches 8 bases. The CDR3 runs to 17 residues. The J segment lost 4 bases and the V segment lost 2 bases, leaving 12 bases of the junction unmatched. Per germline, CDR1 LGHDT and CDR2 YNNKEL (reference sequence). This CDR3 reads CASSQPNTGGWLETQYF. CDR3 bases: TGTGCCAGCAGCCAACCAAACACAGGGGGTTGGTTAGAGACCCAGTACTTC.

The sample holds a few counts of this clonotype. V gene TRBV6-5 combines with J gene TRBJ1-1; D is possibly TRBD1 (5 bases). Trimming removed 2 bases at V and 3 bases at J, with 13 bases between. CDR1 is MNHEY and CDR2 is SVGAGI in the germline V gene. The CDR3 is 15 amino acids. The CDR3 DNA reads TGTGCCAGCAGTTACGACCGGCAGGGAGACACTGAAGCTTTCTTT. This codes for CASSYDRQGDTEAFF.

The J gene is TRBJ2-7, the V gene TRBV12-5; D not resolved. The CDR3 length is 14 residues. The germline gives CDR1 LGHNT, CDR2 FRNRAP. Trimming removed 7 bases from V and 0 bases from J, with 13 bases in between. The CDR3 region is CASVPYESSYEQYF. DNA of the CDR3: TGTGCTAGTGTCCCGTATGAGAGCTCCTACGAGCAGTACTTC.

This clonotype was recorded a few times. The genes are TRBV7-9 and TRBJ1-5, with unresolved D. In germline, CDR1 is SEHNR, CDR2 FQNEAQ (reference sequence). V was clipped by 11 bases and J by 0 bases, with 8 bases between them. This CDR3 is 12 amino acids long. CDR3 sequence (DNA): TGTGCCGGAGCTGATAGCAATCAGCCCCAGCATTTT. This gives the protein CAGADSNQPQHF.

This chain joins TRBV21-1 and TRBJ1-6. TRBV21-1 is a pseudogene locus. The CDR3 consists of 13 residues. The CDR3 is CASSKMTVSSLHF. In DNA form, the CDR3 reads TGTGCCAGCAGCAAGATGACGGTTTCATCCCTCCACTTT.

In this sample, this clonotype turned up a few times. The J gene is TRBJ2-7, the V gene TRBV5-1, with D uncertain. With 0 bases removed from V and 0 bases from J, the gap between germline ends came to 10 bases. Germline loops: CDR1 SGHRS, CDR2 YFSETQ. There are 15 residues in the CDR3. As DNA, the CDR3 is TGCGCCAGCAGCTTGGTGTGGTGGAGCTCCTACGAGCAGTACTTC. It specifies CASSLVWWSSYEQYF.

V is TRBV21-1 and J is TRBJ2-4; the table names TRBD1, a call not compared with the DNA. TRBV21-1 is a documented pseudogene. CDR3 length equals 14 residues. The CDR3 protein is CASSKEETGNIQYF. CDR3 nucleotide sequence: TGTGCCAGCAGCAAAGAGGAGACAGGGAACATTCAGTACTTC.

The V call is TRBV10-3, the J call TRBJ2-3; either TRBD1 or TRBD2 may fit D (5 bases each). Between the trimmed V and J ends, which lost 8 bases and 1 base, there was a span of 13 bases. The germline V gene has CDR1 ENHRY and CDR2 SYGVKD. The CDR3 has 14 amino acids. The CDR3 loop reads CAIGGAEGTDTQYF. The CDR3 DNA is TGTGCCATCGGGGGAGCCGAGGGCACAGATACGCAGTATTTT.

The V call is TRBV18, the J call TRBJ2-1; 14 bases agree with TRBD2. CDR3 length equals 16 residues. CDR1 and CDR2 (germline): KGHSH, LQKENI. V shed 3 bases and J 13 bases; nucleotides not matched to a gene: 11. The CDR3 here is CASSPWGTSGGTPQFF. The CDR3 nucleotides read TGTGCCAGCTCACCGTGGGGGACTAGCGGGGGCACTCCTCAGTTCTTC.

The chain joins TRBV9 to TRBJ2-2; no definite D call. The germline V gene encodes CDR1 SGDLS and CDR2 YYNGEE. Trimming took 0 bases from V and 5 from J, leaving 17 bases between them. The CDR3 covers 17 residues. The CDR3 protein is CASSVEMKALGTGELFF. DNA of the CDR3: TGTGCCAGCAGCGTAGAGATGAAGGCCCTGGGGACCGGGGAGCTGTTTTTT.

The J gene is TRBJ1-1, the V gene TRBV25-1; D is ambiguous. Germline V gives CDR1 MGHDK, CDR2 SYGVNS. Trimming took 3 bases from V and 3 from J, leaving 2 bases between them. The CDR3 has 11 residues. CDR3 amino acids: CASSDYTEAFF. CDR3 in DNA: TGTGCCAGCAGTGATTACACTGAAGCTTTCTTT.

This clonotype was detected a few times. The chain joins TRBV10-3 to TRBJ1-5, with TRBD1 matching over 9 bases. V was pared by 4 bases and J by 6 bases, with 7 bases of the junction left unmatched. The CDR3 covers 15 residues. Germline lookup yields CDR1 ENHRY and CDR2 SYGVKD. DNA for the CDR3: TGTGCCATCAGTGCGGACAGGGGAGGCGGTCAGCCCCAGCATTTT. Protein product: CAISADRGGGQPQHF.

This chain links TRBV18 with TRBJ2-2; 10 bases line up with TRBD2. CDR3 length: 17 amino acids. Trimming took 2 bases from V and 3 from J; bases not matched to a gene: 6. Germline V CDR1 and CDR2: KGHSH, LQKENI. CDR3 residues: CASSPWTSGTDTGELFF. The CDR3 DNA reads TGTGCCAGCTCACCATGGACTAGCGGAACCGACACCGGGGAGCTGTTTTTT. The whole variable domain, remainder taken from reference TRBV18 and TRBJ2-2, is NAGVMQNPRHLVRRRGQEARLRCSPMKGHSHVYWYRQLPEEGLKFMVYLQKENIIDESGMPKERFSAEFPKEGPSILRIQQVVRGDSAAYFCASSPWTSGTDTGELFFGEGSRLTVL.

The chain uses TRBV6-6 and TRBJ2-7, with D possibly matching TRBD2 (6 bases). V was cut by 6 bases and J by 7 bases, with 13 bases left in between. This CDR3 is 12 amino acids long. The germline gives CDR1 MNHNY, CDR2 SVGAGI (reference sequence). The CDR3 loop reads CASSHGGEEQYF. The CDR3 nucleotides are TGTGCCAGCAGCCACGGGGGTGAAGAGCAGTACTTC.

V usage is TRBV29-1 and J usage is TRBJ2-1; D not resolved. Germline CDR1 is SQVTM and CDR2 is ANQGSEA. V shed 7 bases and J shed 2 bases, with 9 bases lying between them. The CDR3 loop spans 12 amino acids. The CDR3 loop is CSATYTYNEQFF. Here the CDR3 DNA reads TGCAGCGCGACCTACACCTACAATGAGCAGTTCTTC.

This clonotype turned up a few times. The chain is built from TRBV5-1 and TRBJ2-2; TRBD1 matches at 9 bases. This CDR3 spans 15 amino acids. The trim removed 6 bases at V and 1 base at J, leaving 4 bases unmatched. The V gene's germline CDR1 is SGHRS and CDR2 YFSETQ. CDR3 amino acids: CASTRTGVNTGELFF. For the CDR3, the DNA is TGCGCCAGCACTCGGACAGGGGTGAACACCGGGGAGCTGTTTTTT.

The V gene is TRBV9, the J gene TRBJ1-6; D uncertain. The CDR3 covers 15 residues. Germline CDR1 and CDR2: SGDLS and YYNGEE. The V end lost 4 bases, the J end lost 4 bases, and 12 bases lay between the germline ends. The CDR3 sequence: CASSLDISYNSPLHF. The CDR3 DNA is TGTGCCAGCAGCCTAGACATTTCGTATAATTCACCCCTCCACTTT. Together with reference TRBV9 and TRBJ1-6, the CDR3 gives the full variable domain: DSGVTQTPKHLITATGQRVTLRCSPRSGDLSVYWYQQSLDQGLQFLIQYYNGEERAKGNILERFSAQQFPDLHSELNLSSLELGDSALYFCASSLDISYNSPLHFGNGTRLTVT.

The V and J genes are TRBV27 and TRBJ1-4; D gene ambiguous. The germline gives CDR1 MNHEY, CDR2 SMNVEV (reference sequence). There are 14 residues in the CDR3. Trimming removed 8 bases from V and 8 bases from J, with 18 bases in between. The CDR3 here is CASRDLAAGEKLFF. The CDR3 DNA sequence: TGTGCCAGCCGCGACTTGGCCGCGGGAGAAAAACTGTTTTTT.

This chain links TRBV24-1 with TRBJ1-2; 9 bases align to TRBD1. The length of the CDR3 is 16 residues. Germline-derived CDR1 and CDR2 are KGHDR and SFDVKD. Unmatched junction bases numbered 16, after V lost 7 bases and J lost 8 bases. The CDR3 DNA follows: TGTGCCACCAGGGGGCCGACAGGGGGGCCCGAGGAGGGCTACACCTTC. Translation gives CATRGPTGGPEEGYTF.

The chain is built from TRBV5-1 and TRBJ2-1; 13 bases match TRBD2. This CDR3 is built from 18 residues. Germline-derived CDR1 and CDR2 are SGHRS and YFSETQ. The junction had 14 bases not matched to a gene; V was cut back by 4 bases and J by 7 bases. The chain's CDR3 is CASSHIQGTSGVGNEQFF. The CDR3, as DNA: TGCGCCAGCAGCCACATACAAGGGACTAGCGGGGTAGGGAATGAGCAGTTCTTC.

This clonotype was recorded a few times. The CDR3 loop is CASSLSSSLSGNTIYF. The CDR3 DNA reads as TGCGCCAGCAGCTTGTCCTCCTCTCTCTCTGGAAACACCATATATTTT. The gene calls are TRBV5-1 and TRBJ1-3; D remains unclear. This CDR3 is 16 amino acids long. The V gene's germline CDR1 is SGHRS and CDR2 YFSETQ. The V and J ends lost 1 base and 0 bases respectively, with 11 bases between them.

The rearrangement joins TRBV12-3 or TRBV12-4 to TRBJ2-7; D is perhaps TRBD2 (5 bases). This CDR3 has 14 residues. The ends were cut back, 2 bases at V and 2 bases at J, with 10 bases in the middle. The CDR3 here is CASSLRGLPYEQYF. The CDR3 DNA reads TGTGCCAGCAGTTTAAGAGGGCTACCCTACGAGCAGTACTTC.